Detailed here is one TCR beta chain. Individuals drawn from approximately 26 US areas were about 18 to 95 years old. Only in-frame clones appear in the TCRdb table, and some are missing; sequencing was by immunoSEQ multiplex PCR. The sample consists of hundreds of thousands of clones, 80% to 90% of them appearing once. This record comes from a study of blood T cell repertoires in COVID-19. Trimming removed 7 bases from V and 7 bases from J; junction bases left unmatched: 18. The germline V gene has CDR1 MGHRA and CDR2 YSYEKL. There are 18 residues in the CDR3. Sequencing was carried out using PBMCs or T cells enriched from blood (not recorded which). The source is a man aged 18-30 years who had recovered from COVID-19. V and J are TRBV4-1 and TRBJ2-2; TRBD2 aligns across 10 bases. CDR3 DNA: TGCGCCAGCACTGAGAGGTCGGCTAGCGGGGGATTTAGCGGGGAGCTGTTTTTT. This gives the protein CASTERSASGGFSGELFF.